This TCR beta chain was recovered during a study of glioma-infiltrating T cells. TCR alpha and beta CDR3 regions were amplified from RNA using iRepertoire nested multiplex PCR. MiXCR, applied by TCRdb to the multiplex PCR reads, yields one record per CDR3 protein. This sample has tens of thousands of distinct CDR3 sequences, with approximately 39% found just once. This clonotype was observed many times. Its specificity is not known. Study results and limitations: Tissue and blood shared very few CDR3 sequences.

The germline V gene has CDR1 LNHNV and CDR2 YYDKDF (reference sequence). V dropped 1 base and J dropped 5; count of bases not matched to a gene: 5. The CDR3 has 15 residues. The V call is TRBV15, the J call TRBJ2-3, with 8 positions matching TRBD1. Sequencing was carried out using glioma tissue, nonneoplastic brain tissue, or PBMCs (not recorded which). This TCR came from a human donor with low-grade glioma or glioblastoma, undergoing nonglioma brain surgery, or in good health (not recorded which). CDR3 DNA: TGTGCCACCAGCAGAGTGCAGGGGGCTATAGATACGCAGTATTTT. It specifies CATSRVQGAIDTQYF.